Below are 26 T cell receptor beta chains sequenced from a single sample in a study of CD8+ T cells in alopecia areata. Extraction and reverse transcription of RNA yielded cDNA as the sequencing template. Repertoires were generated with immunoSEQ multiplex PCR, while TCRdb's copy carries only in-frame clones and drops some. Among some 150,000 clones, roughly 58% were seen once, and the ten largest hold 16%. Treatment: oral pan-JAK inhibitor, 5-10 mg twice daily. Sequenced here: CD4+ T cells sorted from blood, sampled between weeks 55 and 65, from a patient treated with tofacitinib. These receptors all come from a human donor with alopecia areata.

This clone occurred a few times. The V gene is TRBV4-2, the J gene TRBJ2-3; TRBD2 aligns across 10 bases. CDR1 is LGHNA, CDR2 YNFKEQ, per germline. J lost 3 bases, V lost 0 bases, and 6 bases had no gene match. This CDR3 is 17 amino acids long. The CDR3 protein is CASSQDWLSGGTDTQYF. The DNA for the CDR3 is TGTGCCAGCAGCCAAGACTGGCTTAGCGGGGGGACAGATACGCAGTATTTT.

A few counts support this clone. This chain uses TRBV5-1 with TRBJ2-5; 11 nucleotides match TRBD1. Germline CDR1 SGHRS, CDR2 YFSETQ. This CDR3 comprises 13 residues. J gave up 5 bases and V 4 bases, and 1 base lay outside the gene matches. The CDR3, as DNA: TGCGCCAGCAGCCGGGACAGGGGGGAGACCCAGTACTTC. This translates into CASSRDRGETQYF.

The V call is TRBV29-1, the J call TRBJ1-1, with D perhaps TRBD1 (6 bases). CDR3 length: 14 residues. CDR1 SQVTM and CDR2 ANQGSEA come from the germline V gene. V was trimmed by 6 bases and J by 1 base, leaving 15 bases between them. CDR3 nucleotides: TGCAGCGTCAGAGCCTCGACAGGGAACACTGAAGCTTTCTTT. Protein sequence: CSVRASTGNTEAFF.

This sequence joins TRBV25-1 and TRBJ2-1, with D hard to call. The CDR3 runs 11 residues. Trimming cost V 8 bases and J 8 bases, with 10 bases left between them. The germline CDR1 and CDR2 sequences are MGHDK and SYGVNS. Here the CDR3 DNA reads TGTGCCAGCCAGATCTGGGATGAGCAGTTCTTC. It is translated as CASQIWDEQFF.

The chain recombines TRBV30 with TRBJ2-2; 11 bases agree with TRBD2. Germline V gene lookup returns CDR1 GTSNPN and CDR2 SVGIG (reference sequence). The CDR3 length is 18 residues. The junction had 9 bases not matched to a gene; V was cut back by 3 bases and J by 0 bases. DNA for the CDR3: TGTGCCTGGAGCCGGGTAGCGGGGGGGATCGCGAACACCGGGGAGCTGTTTTTT. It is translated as CAWSRVAGGIANTGELFF.

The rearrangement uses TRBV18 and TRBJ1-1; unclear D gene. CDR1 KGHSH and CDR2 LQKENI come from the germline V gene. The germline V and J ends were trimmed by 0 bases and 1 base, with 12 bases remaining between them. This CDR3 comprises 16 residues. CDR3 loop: CASSPPFRQKNTEAFF. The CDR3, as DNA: TGTGCCAGCTCACCACCGTTTCGACAAAAGAACACTGAAGCTTTCTTT.

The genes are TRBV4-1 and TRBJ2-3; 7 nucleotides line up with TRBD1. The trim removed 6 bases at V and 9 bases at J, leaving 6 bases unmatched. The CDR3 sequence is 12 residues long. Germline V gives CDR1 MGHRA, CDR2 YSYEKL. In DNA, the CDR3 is TGCGCCAGCAGGCAACAGGGGAGAACGCAGTATTTT. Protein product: CASRQQGRTQYF.

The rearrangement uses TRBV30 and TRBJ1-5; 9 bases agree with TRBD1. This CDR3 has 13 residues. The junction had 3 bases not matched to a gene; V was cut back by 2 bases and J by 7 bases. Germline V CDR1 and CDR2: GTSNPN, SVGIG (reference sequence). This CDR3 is CAWSTGGWQPQHF. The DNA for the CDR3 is TGTGCCTGGAGTACAGGGGGCTGGCAGCCCCAGCATTTT.

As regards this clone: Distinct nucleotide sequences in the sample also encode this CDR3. The CDR3 loop is CASSYRDRGPYEQYF. The CDR3 region has the DNA TGTGCCAGCAGTTATAGGGACAGGGGGCCCTACGAGCAGTACTTC. This chain uses TRBV6-5 with TRBJ2-7; TRBD1 matches 12 bases. The CDR3 extends over 15 amino acids. V was clipped by 3 bases and J by 2 bases; unmatched bases: 2. CDR1 and CDR2 (germline): MNHEY, SVGAGI.

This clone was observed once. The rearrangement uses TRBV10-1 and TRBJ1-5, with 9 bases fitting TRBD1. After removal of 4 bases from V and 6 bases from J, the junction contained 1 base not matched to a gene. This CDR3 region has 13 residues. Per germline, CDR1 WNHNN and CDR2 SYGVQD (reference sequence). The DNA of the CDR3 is TGCGCCAGCAGTGTGGGACAGGGTCAGCCCCAGCATTTT. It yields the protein CASSVGQGQPQHF.

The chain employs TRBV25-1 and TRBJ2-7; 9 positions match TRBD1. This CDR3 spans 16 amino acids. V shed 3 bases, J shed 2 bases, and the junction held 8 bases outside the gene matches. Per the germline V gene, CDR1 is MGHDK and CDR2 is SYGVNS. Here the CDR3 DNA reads TGTGCCAGCAGTGATGGGGACAGGGTGGACGCCTACGAGCAGTACTTC. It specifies CASSDGDRVDAYEQYF.

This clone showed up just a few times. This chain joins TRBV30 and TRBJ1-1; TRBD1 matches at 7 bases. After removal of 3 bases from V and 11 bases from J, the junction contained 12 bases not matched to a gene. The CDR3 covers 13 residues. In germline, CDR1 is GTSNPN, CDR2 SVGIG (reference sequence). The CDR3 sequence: CAWSPIWGRGAFF. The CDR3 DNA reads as TGTGCCTGGAGCCCTATTTGGGGCAGGGGGGCTTTCTTT.

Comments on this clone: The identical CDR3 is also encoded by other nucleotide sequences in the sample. The CDR3 DNA follows: TGTGCCTGGAGTCTTCAAGAGACCCAGTACTTC. Translating it yields CAWSLQETQYF. The chain joins TRBV30 to TRBJ2-5; D remains unclear. V lost 2 bases to trimming and J lost 2 bases, with 3 bases between them. The germline gives CDR1 GTSNPN, CDR2 SVGIG (reference sequence). CDR3 size: 11 residues.

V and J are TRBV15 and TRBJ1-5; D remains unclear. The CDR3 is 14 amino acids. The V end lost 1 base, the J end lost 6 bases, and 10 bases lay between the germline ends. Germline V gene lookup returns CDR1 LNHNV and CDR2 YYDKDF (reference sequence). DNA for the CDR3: TGTGCCACCAGCAGAGTCCTAGCGTCTCAGCCCCAGCATTTT. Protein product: CATSRVLASQPQHF. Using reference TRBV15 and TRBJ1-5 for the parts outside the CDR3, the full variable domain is DAMVIQNPRYQVTQFGKPVTLSCSQTLNHNVMYWYQQKSSQAPKLLFHYYDKDFNNEADTPDNFQSRRPNTSFCFLDIRSPGLGDTAMYLCATSRVLASQPQHFGDGTRLSIL.

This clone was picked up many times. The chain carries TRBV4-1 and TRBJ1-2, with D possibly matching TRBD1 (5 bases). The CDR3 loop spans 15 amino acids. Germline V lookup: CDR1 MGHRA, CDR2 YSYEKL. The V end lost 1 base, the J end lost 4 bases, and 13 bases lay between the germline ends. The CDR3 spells CASSQGSGISYGYTF. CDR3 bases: TGCGCCAGCAGCCAAGGCTCAGGGATTAGCTATGGCTACACCTTC.

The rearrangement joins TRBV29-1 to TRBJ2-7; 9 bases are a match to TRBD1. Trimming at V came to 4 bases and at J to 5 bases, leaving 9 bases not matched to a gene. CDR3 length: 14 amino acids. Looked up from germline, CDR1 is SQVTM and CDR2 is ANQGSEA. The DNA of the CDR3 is TGCAGCGTTGGTCGGGACAGGGTAAACCACGAGCAGTACTTC. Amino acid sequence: CSVGRDRVNHEQYF.

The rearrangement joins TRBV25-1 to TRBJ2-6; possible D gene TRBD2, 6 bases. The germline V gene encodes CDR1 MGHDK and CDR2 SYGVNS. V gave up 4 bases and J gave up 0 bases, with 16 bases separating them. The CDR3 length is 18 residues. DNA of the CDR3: TGTGCCAGCAGTGGTTCGGGGCGGGGCCTCTCTGGGGCCAACGTCCTGACTTTC. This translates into CASSGSGRGLSGANVLTF.

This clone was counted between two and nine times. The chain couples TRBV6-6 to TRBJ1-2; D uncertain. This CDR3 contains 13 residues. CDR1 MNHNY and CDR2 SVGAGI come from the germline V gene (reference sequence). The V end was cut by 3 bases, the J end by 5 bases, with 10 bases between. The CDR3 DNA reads TGTGCCAGCAGTTATAGGGAGATGTATGGCTACACCTTC. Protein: CASSYREMYGYTF.

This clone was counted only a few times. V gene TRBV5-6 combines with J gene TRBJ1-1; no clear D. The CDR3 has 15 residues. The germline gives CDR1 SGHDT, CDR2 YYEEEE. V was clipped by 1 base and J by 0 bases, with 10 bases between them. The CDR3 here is CASSLWAAMNTEAFF. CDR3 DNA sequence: TGTGCCAGCAGCTTGTGGGCAGCTATGAACACTGAAGCTTTCTTT.

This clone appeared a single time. The CDR3 DNA reads TGTGCCAGCAGTTACTCAGCAACTAATGAAAAACTGTTTTTT. It is translated as CASSYSATNEKLFF. The V and J genes are TRBV6-5 and TRBJ1-4; no clear D gene. The CDR3 spans 14 residues. The germline V gene has CDR1 MNHEY and CDR2 SVGAGI. V lost 0 bases to trimming and J lost 0 bases, with 2 bases between them.

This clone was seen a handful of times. The CDR3: CATSRVGAPGNTIYF. CDR3 DNA: TGTGCCACCAGCAGAGTTGGCGCTCCTGGAAACACCATATATTTT. The V and J genes are TRBV15 and TRBJ1-3, with unresolved D. There are 15 residues in the CDR3. Germline assignment: CDR1 LNHNV and CDR2 YYDKDF (reference sequence). The V end lost 1 base, the J end lost 2 bases, and 9 bases lay between the germline ends.

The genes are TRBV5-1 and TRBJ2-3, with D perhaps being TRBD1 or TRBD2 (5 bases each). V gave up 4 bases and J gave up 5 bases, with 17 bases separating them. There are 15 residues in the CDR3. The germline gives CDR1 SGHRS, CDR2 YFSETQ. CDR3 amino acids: CASSRNRGRGDTQYF. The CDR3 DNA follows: TGCGCCAGCAGCCGGAACCGGGGACGGGGAGATACGCAGTATTTT.

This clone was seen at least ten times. The CDR3 loop reads CASSHREGYGYTF. In DNA, the CDR3 is TGTGCCAGCAGCCATAGGGAGGGCTATGGCTACACCTTC. The V gene is TRBV7-8, the J gene TRBJ1-2, with unresolved D. Germline values: CDR1 SGHVS, CDR2 FQNEAQ. Trimming pared 5 bases from V and 4 bases from J, leaving 11 bases between. This CDR3 has 13 residues.

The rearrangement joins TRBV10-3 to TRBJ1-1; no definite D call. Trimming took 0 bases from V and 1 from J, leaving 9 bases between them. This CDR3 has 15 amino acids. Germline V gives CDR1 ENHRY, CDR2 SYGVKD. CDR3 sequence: CAISESLQKNTEAFF. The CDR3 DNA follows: TGTGCCATCAGTGAGTCGTTACAAAAGAACACTGAAGCTTTCTTT.

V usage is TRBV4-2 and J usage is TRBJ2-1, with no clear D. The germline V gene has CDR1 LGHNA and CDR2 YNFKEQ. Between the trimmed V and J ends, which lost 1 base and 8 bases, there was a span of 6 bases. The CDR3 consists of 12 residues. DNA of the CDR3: TGTGCCAGCAGCCAAGTTCTCTATGAGCAGTTCTTC. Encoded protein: CASSQVLYEQFF.

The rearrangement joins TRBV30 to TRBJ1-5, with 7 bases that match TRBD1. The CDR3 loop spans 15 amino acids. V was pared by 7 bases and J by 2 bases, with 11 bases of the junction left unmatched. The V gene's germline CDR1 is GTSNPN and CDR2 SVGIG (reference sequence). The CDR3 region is CAYEVVGGGNQPQHF. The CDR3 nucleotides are TGTGCCTATGAGGTGGTAGGGGGCGGCAATCAGCCCCAGCATTTT. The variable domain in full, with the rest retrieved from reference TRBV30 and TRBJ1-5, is SQTIHQWPATLVQPVGSPLSLECTVEGTSNPNLYWYRQAAGRGLQLLFYSVGIGQISSEVPQNLSASRPQDRQFILSSKKLLLSDSGFYLCAYEVVGGGNQPQHFGDGTRLSIL.